This is a list of T cell receptor beta chains from one sample in a study of blood T cell repertoires in COVID-19. Data came from immunoSEQ multiplex PCR; TCRdb stores just in-frame clones and leaves some out. The table records 65,000 to 100,000 clones, about 91% of them present only once. Sequencing was done on a sample of peripheral blood. The origin of the receptors is a woman aged 80 or over with acute or convalescent COVID-19. The CDR3 runs from the conserved cysteine through the conserved F or W. The D gene is left open where the match is weak. Rows give clone size only sometimes, using once, few, many, or a class for an expanded clone.

>TRBV6-2/TRBV6-3|TRBJ2-1|.|.
CASSLGRDRFDNEQFF
TGTGCCAGCAGTTTGGGGAGGGACAGGTTCGACAATGAGCAGTTCTTC
>TRBV10-3|TRBJ1-1|.|.
CAISVGGSETEAFF
TGTGCCATCAGTGTGGGGGGGAGCGAAACTGAAGCTTTCTTT
>TRBV3-1/TRBV3-2|TRBJ1-2|TRBD1|.
CASSQTRDRGNGYTF
TGTGCCAGCAGCCAAACCCGGGACAGAGGGAATGGCTACACCTTC
>TRBV5-1|TRBJ2-3|.|.
CASGLTDTQYF
TGCGCCAGCGGACTCACAGATACGCAGTATTTT
>TRBV4-2|TRBJ2-2|TRBD2|.
CASSQPGVAGQNTGELFF
TGTGCCAGCAGCCAACCCGGGGTAGCGGGGCAGAACACCGGGGAGCTGTTTTTT
>TRBV3-1/TRBV3-2|TRBJ1-5|.|.
CASSQDYSNQPQHF
TGTGCCAGCAGCCAAGACTATAGCAATCAGCCCCAGCATTTT
>TRBV19|TRBJ1-5|.|.
CASRTPGQLHQPQHF
TGTGCCAGTAGGACCCCGGGACAACTTCATCAGCCCCAGCATTTT
>TRBV10-3|TRBJ1-1|.|.
CAISELMGGSTEAFF
TGTGCCATCAGTGAGTTAATGGGAGGAAGCACTGAAGCTTTCTTT
>TRBV15|TRBJ2-2|.|.
CATSRETGNTGELFF
TGTGCCACCAGCAGAGAGACAGGGAACACCGGGGAGCTGTTTTTT
>TRBV5-1|TRBJ2-7|.|few
CASSSQPGRNEQYF
TGCGCCAGCAGCAGCCAGCCGGGTAGGAACGAGCAGTACTTC
>TRBV7-9|TRBJ2-6|.|.
CASSLSESSGANVLTF
TGTGCCAGCAGCCTCTCGGAGAGCTCTGGGGCCAACGTCCTGACTTTC
>TRBV5-1|TRBJ1-6|TRBD1|.
CASSLEGQGSSPLHF
TGCGCCAGCAGCTTGGAGGGACAGGGGAGCTCACCCCTCCACTTT
>TRBV5-5|TRBJ2-7|TRBD2|.
CASSLSGLAGGYEQYF
TGTGCCAGCAGCCTATCGGGACTAGCGGGAGGCTACGAGCAGTACTTC
>TRBV14|TRBJ2-1|.|.
CASSLQAGYNEQFF
TGTGCCAGCAGCCTCCAAGCGGGTTACAATGAGCAGTTCTTC
>TRBV6-1|TRBJ2-3|.|.
CASSETLSDTQYF
TGTGCCAGCAGTGAAACACTATCCGATACGCAGTATTTT
>TRBV29-1|TRBJ2-7|.|.
CSVEYSYEQYF
TGCAGCGTTGAATATTCGTACGAGCAGTACTTC
>TRBV18|TRBJ2-3|.|.
CASSPLASATDTQYF
TGTGCCAGCTCACCTTTAGCTAGCGCCACAGATACGCAGTATTTT
>TRBV29-1|TRBJ1-5|TRBD1|.
CSVGGGNNQPQHF
TGCAGCGTTGGAGGGGGCAACAATCAGCCCCAGCATTTT